A single sample gave rise to the 16 T cell receptor beta chains below, sequenced in a study of T cell responses to AZD1222 COVID-19 vaccine. The data were produced by immunoSEQ multiplex PCR, yet TCRdb's version contains in-frame clones alone and is incomplete. This sample yields over 65,000 clones, of which roughly 87% are seen a single time; 5.3% belongs to the top ten. This specimen was peripheral blood, taken 28 days after the second AZD1222 dose. The receptor set was obtained from an adult who received the AZD1222 COVID-19 vaccine.

The rearrangement joins TRBV10-3 to TRBJ1-2, with D perhaps TRBD1 (5 bases). This CDR3 region has 15 residues. V was pared by 3 bases and J by 4 bases, with 15 bases between. The germline V gene has CDR1 ENHRY and CDR2 SYGVKD. As DNA, the CDR3 is TGTGCCATCAGTGACGCCAGGGAATCGGGCTATGGCTACACCTTC. Translating gives CAISDARESGYGYTF.

The chain uses TRBV9 and TRBJ1-1, with TRBD1 matching over 8 bases. Losses at the gene ends were 4 bases for V and 1 base for J; bases not matched to a gene: 3. CDR3 length: 14 amino acids. Germline V gene data show CDR1 as SGDLS and CDR2 as YYNGEE. The CDR3 loop reads CASSPGTGNTEAFF. CDR3 nucleotide sequence: TGTGCCAGCAGCCCTGGGACAGGGAACACTGAAGCTTTCTTT.

This rearrangement joins TRBV29-1 to TRBJ2-7; TRBD1 might be the D (5 bases). CDR1 is SQVTM, CDR2 ANQGSEA, per germline. This CDR3 comprises 13 residues. Trimming stripped 3 bases from V and 5 bases from J, with 14 bases between. The CDR3 here is CSVETDNRHEQYF. The DNA for the CDR3 is TGCAGCGTTGAGACAGACAATCGGCACGAGCAGTACTTC.

V gene TRBV7-8 combines with J gene TRBJ1-4, with 7 bases identical to TRBD1. The junction had 6 bases not matched to a gene; V was cut back by 5 bases and J by 6 bases. Germline loops: CDR1 SGHVS, CDR2 FQNEAQ. There are 14 residues in the CDR3. The CDR3 sequence is CASSTDRADEKLFF. The CDR3 nucleotides are TGTGCCAGCAGCACAGACAGGGCCGATGAAAAACTGTTTTTT.

The chain links TRBV3-1 (or the pseudogene TRBV3-2) to TRBJ1-2; D call uncertain. Trimming stripped 4 bases from V and 4 bases from J, with 19 bases between. The V gene's germline CDR1 is LGHDT and CDR2 YNNKEL (reference sequence). The CDR3 spans 16 residues. CDR3 sequence: CASSRPMESRVYGYTF. CDR3 sequence (DNA): TGTGCCAGCAGCCGCCCGATGGAGTCGAGGGTCTATGGCTACACCTTC.

The rearrangement uses TRBV6-4 and TRBJ1-2; TRBD1 aligns across 7 bases. V gave up 0 bases and J gave up 7 bases; unmatched junction bases: 5. Germline values: CDR1 MRHNA, CDR2 SNTAGT. The CDR3 loop spans 14 amino acids. CDR3 DNA sequence: TGTGCCAGCAGTGACTCACAGGGGCTCCGTGGCTACACCTTC. Amino acids: CASSDSQGLRGYTF.

The genes are TRBV27 and TRBJ2-5; maybe TRBD2 (6 bases). The germline V gene encodes CDR1 MNHEY and CDR2 SMNVEV (reference sequence). The CDR3 consists of 13 residues. The V and J ends lost 5 bases and 2 bases respectively, with 9 bases between them. CDR3 nucleotides: TGTGCCAGCAGTCCCGGACTACAAGAGACCCAGTACTTC. Translated: CASSPGLQETQYF.

J is TRBJ1-1 and V is TRBV5-1, with unresolved D. V shed 1 base and J shed 7 bases, with 11 bases lying between them. The CDR3 contains 13 residues. Germline V gene data show CDR1 as SGHRS and CDR2 as YFSETQ. This CDR3 reads CASSLWPGGEAFF. In DNA, the CDR3 is TGCGCCAGCAGCTTGTGGCCGGGCGGTGAAGCTTTCTTT.

The chain combines TRBV6-4 with TRBJ1-1; D ambiguous. V was clipped by 6 bases and J by 3 bases, with 17 bases between them. The V gene's germline CDR1 is MRHNA and CDR2 SNTAGT. The CDR3 consists of 15 residues. CDR3 DNA sequence: TGTGCCAGCAGCATATCGGCAGGTGTCTACACTGAAGCTTTCTTT. Its protein product is CASSISAGVYTEAFF.

This rearrangement joins TRBV25-1 to TRBJ2-3; D may be TRBD2 (6 bases). This CDR3 region has 11 residues. Trimming took off 6 bases at V and 9 bases at J, with 10 bases between the two ends. CDR1 and CDR2 from the germline V gene are MGHDK and SYGVNS. The CDR3 DNA reads TGTGCCAGCAGCCGAGGGAGGACGCAGTATTTT. Translated, it gives CASSRGRTQYF.

J is TRBJ1-2 and V is TRBV6-2 or TRBV6-3; D may be TRBD1 (5 bases). This CDR3 is 13 amino acids long. V was trimmed by 0 bases and J by 4 bases, leaving 6 bases between them. Germline V CDR1 and CDR2: MNHEY, SVGEGT. The CDR3 sequence: CASSYSRVYGYTF. DNA of the CDR3: TGTGCCAGCAGTTACTCCAGGGTCTATGGCTACACCTTC.

This clone was picked up one time. This chain links TRBV7-3 with TRBJ2-1; 10 nucleotides match TRBD1. The germline CDR1 and CDR2 sequences are SGHTA and FQGTGA. The CDR3 covers 17 residues. With V trimmed by 2 bases and J by 6 bases, 10 bases remained unmatched. The CDR3 sequence is CASSLELTGGPSNEQFF. CDR3 in DNA: TGTGCCAGCAGCTTAGAGCTGACAGGGGGCCCCTCCAATGAGCAGTTCTTC.

The chain carries TRBV28 and TRBJ2-7, with 11 bases fitting TRBD2. The trim removed 2 bases at V and 0 bases at J, leaving 3 bases unmatched. The CDR3 is 16 amino acids. The germline V gene encodes CDR1 MDHEN and CDR2 SYDVKM. The CDR3 coding sequence is TGTGCCAGCAGTTTACTAGCGGGGGGTTACTCCTACGAGCAGTACTTC. Its translation is CASSLLAGGYSYEQYF.

CDR3 loop: CASSQDNREGTEAFF. CDR3 bases: TGCGCCAGCAGCCAAGATAACAGGGAAGGCACTGAAGCTTTCTTT. V and J are TRBV4-3 and TRBJ1-1; TRBD1 is a possible D gene (6 bases). Germline values: CDR1 LGHNA, CDR2 YSLEER. The CDR3 spans 15 residues. V was cut by 0 bases and J by 4 bases, with 12 bases left in between.

The chain carries TRBV5-1 and TRBJ1-3; the D is unclear. Germline V gene lookup returns CDR1 SGHRS and CDR2 YFSETQ. V gave up 2 bases and J gave up 0 bases, with 21 bases separating them. There are 19 residues in the CDR3. In DNA, the CDR3 is TGCGCCAGCAGCTTTTCGTTGGATTCCGGGAAAGTCTCTGGAAACACCATATATTTT. Amino acid sequence: CASSFSLDSGKVSGNTIYF.

This rearrangement joins TRBV4-1 to TRBJ1-2, with a weak D call TRBD1 (5 bases). CDR1 is MGHRA and CDR2 is YSYEKL in the germline V gene. This CDR3 region has 19 residues. V gave up 6 bases and J gave up 4 bases, with 30 bases separating them. The CDR3 here is CASRHLTPTRAGKIYGYTF. The CDR3 DNA is TGCGCCAGCAGACACCTGACTCCCACCCGGGCAGGGAAAATCTATGGCTACACCTTC.